The entry below gives a single T cell receptor beta chain sequence along with its context. The data are from a study of CD8 T cells in Susac syndrome. Study-level information: Within the sequenced Susac syndrome patient group, over 5 exhibited active disease and roughly 8 were in remission.

Reverse transcription of roughly 0.5 to 1 ug RNA used random hexamers. One entry per CDR3 protein results from TCRdb running MiXCR on the immunoSEQ multiplex PCR reads. The sample includes roughly 80,000 distinct CDR3 sequences, approximately 94% of them seen just once. TCR beta sequences were obtained from blood CD8+ and CD4+ T cells. TEMRA cells underwent FACS enrichment and CD8+ and CD4+ T cells underwent negative isolation. The clonotype comes from a human donor with Susac syndrome. Sequenced: CD8+ T cells from PBMCs.

As DNA, the CDR3 is TGTGCCTGGAGTGTGGGCGGGAGTTCACCCCTCCACTTT. Its protein product is CAWSVGGSSPLHF. This chain joins TRBV30 and TRBJ1-6; D remains unclear. V was pared by 0 bases and J by 9 bases, with 9 bases between. The CDR3 is made up of 13 amino acids. The germline CDR1 and CDR2 sequences are GTSNPN and SVGIG (reference sequence).